This TCR beta chain was retrieved from a study of cytomegalovirus exposure and HLA in healthy donors. V lost 1 base, J lost 3 bases, and 18 bases lay in between. CDR1 GTSNPN and CDR2 SVGIG come from the germline V gene (reference sequence). The CDR3 consists of 16 residues. Researchers ran the PCR with 60 Vbeta and 13 Jbeta primers. The authors' processing: Later analysis identified roughly 84 million unique TCR beta chains, 10 million to 12 million shared. This table comes from immunoSEQ multiplex PCR, and its TCRdb copy is limited to in-frame clones, with some not included. The D gene and trimming were derived from the DNA, and the V and J assignments and clone size from that table. The sample holds about 80,000 clones, approximately 62% seen once.

The receptor was isolated from a male donor in good health and CMV-seropositive. The V gene is TRBV30, the J gene TRBJ1-1, with TRBD1 as a possible D gene (6 bases). The material sequenced was PBMCs. CDR3 nucleotides: TGTGCCTGGAGTGGATCCGGGGGGCGCGGAGACACTGAAGCTTTCTTT. Protein product: CAWSGSGGRGDTEAFF.